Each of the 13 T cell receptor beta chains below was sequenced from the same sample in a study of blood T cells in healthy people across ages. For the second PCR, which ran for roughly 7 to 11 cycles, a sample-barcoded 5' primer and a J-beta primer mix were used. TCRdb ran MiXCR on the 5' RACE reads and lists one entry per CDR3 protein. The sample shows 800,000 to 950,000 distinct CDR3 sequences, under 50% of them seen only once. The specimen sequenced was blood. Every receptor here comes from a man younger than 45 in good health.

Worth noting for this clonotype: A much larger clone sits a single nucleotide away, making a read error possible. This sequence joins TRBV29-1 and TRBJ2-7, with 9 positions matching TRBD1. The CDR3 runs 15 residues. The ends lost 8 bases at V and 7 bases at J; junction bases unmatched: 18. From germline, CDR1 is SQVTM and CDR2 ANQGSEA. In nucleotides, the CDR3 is TGCAGCTCCTCAAGTGGGACAGGGTTATACAATGAGCAGTACTTC. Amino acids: CSSSSGTGLYNEQYF.

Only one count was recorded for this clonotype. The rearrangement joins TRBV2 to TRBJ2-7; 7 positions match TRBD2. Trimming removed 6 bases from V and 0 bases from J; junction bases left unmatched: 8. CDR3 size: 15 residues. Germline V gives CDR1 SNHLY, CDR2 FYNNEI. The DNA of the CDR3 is TGTGCCAGCAGCGAGCGGGACGTTAGCTCCTACGAGCAGTACTTC. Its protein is CASSERDVSSYEQYF.

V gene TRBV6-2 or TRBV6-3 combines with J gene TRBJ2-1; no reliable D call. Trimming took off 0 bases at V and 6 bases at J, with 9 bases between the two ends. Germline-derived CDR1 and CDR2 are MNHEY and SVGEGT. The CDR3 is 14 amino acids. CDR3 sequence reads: CASSYSESLNEQFF. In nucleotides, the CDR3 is TGTGCCAGCAGTTACTCCGAATCCCTCAATGAGCAGTTCTTC.

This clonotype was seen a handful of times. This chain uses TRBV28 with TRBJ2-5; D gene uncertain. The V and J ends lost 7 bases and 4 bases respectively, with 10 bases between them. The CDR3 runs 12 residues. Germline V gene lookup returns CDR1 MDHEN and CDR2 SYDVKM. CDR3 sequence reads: CASKDPGETQYF. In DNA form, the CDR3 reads TGTGCCAGCAAAGACCCAGGAGAGACCCAGTACTTC.

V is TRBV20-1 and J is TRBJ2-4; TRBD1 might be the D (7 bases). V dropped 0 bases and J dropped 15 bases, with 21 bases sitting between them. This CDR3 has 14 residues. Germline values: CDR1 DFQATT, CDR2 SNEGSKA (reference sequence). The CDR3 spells CSARDFRQGGFGYF. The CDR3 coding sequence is TGCAGTGCTAGAGACTTTCGACAGGGAGGATTTGGGTACTTC.

CDR3: CASSYSNRQRVSYEQYF. Written as DNA, the CDR3 is TGTGCCAGCAGTTACTCGAATCGGCAGAGGGTCTCCTACGAGCAGTACTTC. The chain has TRBV6-6 and TRBJ2-7, with a weak D call TRBD2 (5 bases). The germline V and J ends were trimmed by 0 bases and 0 bases, with 15 bases remaining between them. Germline V lookup: CDR1 MNHNY, CDR2 SVGAGI (reference sequence). The CDR3 contains 17 residues.

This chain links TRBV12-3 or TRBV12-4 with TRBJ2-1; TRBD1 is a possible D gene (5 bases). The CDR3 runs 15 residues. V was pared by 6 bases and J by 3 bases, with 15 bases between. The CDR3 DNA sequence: TGTGCCAGCAGACCCGACAGAAATTTCTACAATGAGCAGTTCTTC. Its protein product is CASRPDRNFYNEQFF.

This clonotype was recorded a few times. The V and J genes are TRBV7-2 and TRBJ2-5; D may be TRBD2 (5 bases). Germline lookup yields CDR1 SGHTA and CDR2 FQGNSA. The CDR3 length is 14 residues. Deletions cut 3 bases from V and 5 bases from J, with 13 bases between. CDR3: CASSFFGSGETQYF. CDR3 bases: TGTGCCAGCAGCTTTTTCGGGTCGGGGGAGACCCAGTACTTC.

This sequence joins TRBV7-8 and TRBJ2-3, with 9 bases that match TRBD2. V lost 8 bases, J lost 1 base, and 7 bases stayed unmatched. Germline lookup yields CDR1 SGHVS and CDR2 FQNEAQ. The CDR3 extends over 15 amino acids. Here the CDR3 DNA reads TGTGCCAGCGGGCCCAAGCGGGGGGGCACAGATACGCAGTATTTT. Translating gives CASGPKRGGTDTQYF.

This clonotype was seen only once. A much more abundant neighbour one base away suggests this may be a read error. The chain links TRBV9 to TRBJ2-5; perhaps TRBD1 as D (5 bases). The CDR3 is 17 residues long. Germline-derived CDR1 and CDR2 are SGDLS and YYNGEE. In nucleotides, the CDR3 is TGTGCCAGCAGCTTCTACATCCAGGGTCCTAGTAGAGAGACCCTGTACTTC. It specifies CASSFYIQGPSRETLYF.

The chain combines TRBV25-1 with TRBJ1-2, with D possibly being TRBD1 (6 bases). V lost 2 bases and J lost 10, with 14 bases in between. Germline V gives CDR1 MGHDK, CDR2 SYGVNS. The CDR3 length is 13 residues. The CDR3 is CASSEAGQPHYTF. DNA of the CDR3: TGTGCCAGCAGTGAAGCAGGACAGCCTCACTACACCTTC.

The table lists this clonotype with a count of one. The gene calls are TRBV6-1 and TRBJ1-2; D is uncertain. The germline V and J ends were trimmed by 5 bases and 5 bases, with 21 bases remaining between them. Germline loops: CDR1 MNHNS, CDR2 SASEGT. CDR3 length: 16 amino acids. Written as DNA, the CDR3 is TGTGCCAGCAGTCGCTTGGACTCGGGAAGTCGATATGGCTACACCTTC. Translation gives CASSRLDSGSRYGYTF.

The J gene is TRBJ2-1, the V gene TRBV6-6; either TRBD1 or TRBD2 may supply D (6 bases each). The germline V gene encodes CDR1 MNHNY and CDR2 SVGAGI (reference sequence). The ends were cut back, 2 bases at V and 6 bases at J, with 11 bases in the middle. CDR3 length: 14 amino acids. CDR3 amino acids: CASSYRPGANEQFF. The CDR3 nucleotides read TGTGCCAGCAGTTACCGCCCGGGGGCCAATGAGCAGTTCTTC.